This TCR beta chain was obtained from a study of blood T cell repertoires in COVID-19. Study-level background: COVID-19 samples, acute and convalescent, were from the United States, Italy and Spain.

Germline loops: CDR1 SGHTA, CDR2 FQGTGA. CDR3 length: 16 amino acids. V dropped 0 bases and J dropped 4; count of bases not matched to a gene: 1. In the original processing: Estimates of nucleated cell counts were drawn from the amplification of reference gene primers. Profiling relied on immunoSEQ multiplex PCR, and the TCRdb table lists in-frame clones only, not all of them. The V and J calls and clone size are taken from that table; D and trimming were inferred from the DNA. The sample lists fewer than 350,000 clones; 80% to 85% were seen once. The J gene is TRBJ2-3, the V gene TRBV7-3; 13 nucleotides agree with TRBD2. The clonotype comes from a woman in her fifties or sixties with active or convalescent COVID-19. The sequenced material came from peripheral blood. CDR3 nucleotide sequence: TGTGCCAGCAGCTTAACCGGGACTAGCGGGGCAGATACGCAGTATTTT. Its protein product is CASSLTGTSGADTQYF.